These 27 T cell receptor beta chains were sequenced from one sample in a study of cytomegalovirus exposure and HLA in healthy donors. The assay was immunoSEQ multiplex PCR, and TCRdb's table has in-frame clones only and misses some. The table records 130,000 to 150,000 clones, 80% to 90% of them present only once. Input material: PBMCs. These receptors were collected from a woman aged 18-29 years in good health and CMV-seropositive.

This clone was seen a single time. The chain links TRBV19 to TRBJ2-2; D unclear. V shed 6 bases and J shed 5 bases, with 10 bases lying between them. The germline gives CDR1 LNHDA, CDR2 SQIVND (reference sequence). The CDR3 totals 13 residues. The CDR3 sequence: CASRQQWTGELFF. CDR3 bases: TGTGCCAGTAGACAGCAGTGGACCGGGGAGCTGTTTTTT.

The rearrangement joins TRBV28 to TRBJ2-7; D is perhaps TRBD1 (5 bases). Germline assignment: CDR1 MDHEN and CDR2 SYDVKM. This CDR3 spans 12 amino acids. Between the trimmed V and J ends, which lost 7 bases and 3 bases, there was a span of 10 bases. The CDR3 DNA follows: TGTGCCAGCAATACCCAGGGCTACGAGCAGTACTTC. Its translation: CASNTQGYEQYF.

The chain couples TRBV7-2 to TRBJ1-3, with D possibly being TRBD1 (5 bases). This CDR3 has 14 amino acids. Trimming removed 5 bases at V and 15 bases at J, with 23 bases between. The germline V gene encodes CDR1 SGHTA and CDR2 FQGNSA. DNA of the CDR3: TGTGCCAGCAGCATTAACCGGGACGGGGGGAGAAGATATTTT. Translation: CASSINRDGGRRYF.

The chain uses TRBV9 and TRBJ2-5; 7 positions agree with TRBD2. The ends lost 3 bases at V and 2 bases at J; junction bases unmatched: 4. CDR3 length: 14 residues. CDR1 SGDLS and CDR2 YYNGEE come from the germline V gene. The chain's CDR3 is CASSAGGLQETQYF. Written as DNA, the CDR3 is TGTGCCAGCAGCGCGGGGGGACTTCAAGAGACCCAGTACTTC.

There are a few counts of this clone. This chain connects TRBV29-1 to TRBJ2-7; the D is unclear. Germline-derived CDR1 and CDR2 are SQVTM and ANQGSEA. The CDR3 runs 13 residues. V was clipped by 7 bases and J by 4 bases, with 17 bases between them. CDR3 protein: CSALGYPGYEQYF. The CDR3 region has the DNA TGCAGCGCGCTCGGTTACCCAGGATACGAGCAGTACTTC.

The rearrangement uses TRBV28 and TRBJ2-5; 7 nucleotides align to TRBD2. Germline lookup yields CDR1 MDHEN and CDR2 SYDVKM. This CDR3 has 17 amino acids. V dropped 8 bases and J dropped 6; count of bases not matched to a gene: 21. Here the CDR3 reads CASYDDKWTPGGKTQYF. Here the CDR3 DNA reads TGTGCCAGCTATGACGATAAATGGACGCCGGGGGGAAAGACCCAGTACTTC.

The gene calls are TRBV6-1 and TRBJ1-5; D call uncertain. CDR1 is MNHNS and CDR2 is SASEGT in the germline V gene. The CDR3 consists of 11 residues. V lost 8 bases, J lost 5 bases, and 7 bases lay in between. CDR3 residues: CASRGDQPQHF. CDR3 DNA sequence: TGTGCCAGCCGCGGGGATCAGCCCCAGCATTTT.

V is TRBV19 and J is TRBJ2-3, with D possibly matching TRBD2 (5 bases). This CDR3 has 16 amino acids. The germline V gene has CDR1 LNHDA and CDR2 SQIVND (reference sequence). V shed 2 bases and J shed 2 bases, with 14 bases lying between them. The CDR3: CASSILQDSITDTQYF. CDR3 coding DNA: TGTGCCAGTAGTATACTTCAGGACTCTATCACAGATACGCAGTATTTT.

In its sample, this clone was seen once. J is TRBJ1-2 and V is TRBV4-3, with TRBD1 as a possible D gene (5 bases). The V and J ends lost 4 bases and 3 bases respectively, with 9 bases between them. The length of the CDR3 is 13 residues. Per germline, CDR1 LGHNA and CDR2 YSLEER. In DNA, the CDR3 is TGCGCCAGCAGCCCTCAGGGTCACTATGGCTACACCTTC. Its protein product is CASSPQGHYGYTF.

The chain recombines TRBV5-6 with TRBJ2-4; D possibly corresponds to TRBD1 (5 bases). Germline CDR1 SGHDT, CDR2 YYEEEE. Trimming removed 1 base from V and 0 bases from J, with 8 bases in between. The CDR3 is 15 amino acids. The CDR3 DNA reads TGTGCCAGCAGCTTGAGGGGAAGAGCCAAAAACATTCAGTACTTC. Its translation: CASSLRGRAKNIQYF.

A note on this clone: The same CDR3 is also encoded by other DNA sequences in this sample. The chain links TRBV6-5 to TRBJ2-7, with 7 bases that match TRBD2. With 2 bases clipped from V and 3 bases from J, the junction kept 1 base outside the gene matches. Germline CDR1 MNHEY, CDR2 SVGAGI. The CDR3 consists of 13 residues. CDR3 DNA: TGTGCCAGCAGTTACCGGGGGGACTACGAGCAGTACTTC. This codes for CASSYRGDYEQYF.

The chain carries TRBV4-2 and TRBJ2-7; 9 bases agree with TRBD1. V gave up 1 base and J gave up 2 bases; unmatched junction bases: 3. There are 15 residues in the CDR3. Per the germline V gene, CDR1 is LGHNA and CDR2 is YNFKEQ. CDR3 protein: CASSQGDRETYEQYF. The CDR3 bases are TGTGCCAGCAGCCAAGGGGACAGGGAAACCTACGAGCAGTACTTC.

The rearrangement links TRBV27 to TRBJ2-2; no definite D call. The CDR3 is 12 amino acids. With 2 bases removed from V and 7 bases from J, the gap between germline ends came to 5 bases. CDR1 MNHEY and CDR2 SMNVEV come from the germline V gene (reference sequence). CDR3 in amino acids: CASSLILGELFF. The CDR3 coding sequence is TGTGCCAGCAGTTTAATTCTCGGGGAGCTGTTTTTT.

A few counts support this clone. Germline is not matched at one junction end, which may reflect a read error. The chain combines TRBV15 with TRBJ2-5; D gene unclear. This CDR3 has 14 residues. Per the germline V gene, CDR1 is LNHNV and CDR2 is YYDKDF (reference sequence). CDR3 coding DNA: TGTGCCACCACCAGAGGAAACTCCCAAGAGACCCAGTACTTC. This encodes CATTRGNSQETQYF.

The CDR3 nucleotides read TGTGCCAGCAGTACCAGACAGGGTATTCCCTACGAGCAGTACTTC. Protein: CASSTRQGIPYEQYF. The gene calls are TRBV27 and TRBJ2-7; 7 positions match TRBD1. V trimming: 5 bases; J trimming: 2 bases; junction bases outside the gene matches: 9. CDR1 and CDR2 (germline): MNHEY, SMNVEV (reference sequence). The CDR3 runs 15 residues.

The chain links TRBV29-1 to TRBJ1-1; maybe TRBD1 (5 bases). The CDR3 length is 14 residues. Per germline, CDR1 SQVTM and CDR2 ANQGSEA. Deletions cut 4 bases from V and 6 bases from J, with 18 bases between. CDR3 in amino acids: CSVGGRRHSPEAFF. CDR3 coding DNA: TGCAGCGTTGGGGGCCGGAGACATAGCCCTGAAGCTTTCTTT.

The gene calls are TRBV5-5 and TRBJ1-6, with a weak D call TRBD1 (6 bases). The length of the CDR3 is 18 residues. The germline V gene encodes CDR1 SGHKS and CDR2 YYEKEE (reference sequence). V was shortened by 3 bases and J by 9 bases, with 25 bases between the two germline ends. For the CDR3, the DNA is TGTGCCAGCAGCTGGGAAGGACAGCGCCGAGGGGTAGGTTCACCCCTCCACTTT. Residues: CASSWEGQRRGVGSPLHF. The full variable domain, completed using reference TRBV5-5 and TRBJ1-6, is DAGVTQSPTHLIKTRGQQVTLRCSPISGHKSVSWYQQVLGQGPQFIFQYYEKEERGRGNFPDRFSARQFPNYSSELNVNALLLGDSALYLCASSWEGQRRGVGSPLHFGNGTRLTVT.

V is TRBV11-3 and J is TRBJ2-1; 15 nucleotides agree with TRBD2. Germline trimming cut 5 bases from V and 12 bases from J; bases unmatched to any gene: 5. This CDR3 has 14 residues. Germline V lookup: CDR1 SGHNT, CDR2 YENEEA. CDR3 in DNA: TGTGCCAGCAGCCCCGGACTAGCGGGGGGGAGGCAGTTCTTC. This sequence encodes CASSPGLAGGRQFF.

The chain carries TRBV11-1 and TRBJ2-1; TRBD2 matches 8 bases. With 4 bases clipped from V and 5 bases from J, the junction kept 10 bases outside the gene matches. In germline, CDR1 is SGHAT, CDR2 FQDESV (reference sequence). The CDR3 spans 16 residues. The CDR3 loop reads CASSYGGGPRDNEQFF. As DNA, the CDR3 is TGTGCCAGCAGCTACGGCGGGGGGCCTCGGGACAATGAGCAGTTCTTC.

The chain has TRBV9 and TRBJ1-5; possibly TRBD1 for D (6 bases). The CDR3 has 13 amino acids. V lost 4 bases and J 3 bases, leaving 8 bases between the germline ends. Germline V gene sequence: CDR1 SGDLS, CDR2 YYNGEE. Here the CDR3 DNA reads TGTGCCAGCAGCCGGGACATCAATCAGCCCCAGCATTTT. This gives the protein CASSRDINQPQHF.

This sequence joins TRBV27 and TRBJ2-7; D is uncertain. The CDR3 is 12 amino acids. The germline CDR1 and CDR2 sequences are MNHEY and SMNVEV (reference sequence). Trimming left V 4 bases short and J 0 bases short, with 4 bases between. DNA for the CDR3: TGTGCCAGCAGTTCCTCCTCCTACGAGCAGTACTTC. Translation: CASSSSSYEQYF.

This sequence joins TRBV28 and TRBJ1-4; 10 nucleotides agree with TRBD1. Germline V CDR1 and CDR2: MDHEN, SYDVKM. V was pared by 6 bases and J by 7 bases, with 23 bases of the junction left unmatched. The CDR3 totals 20 residues. Written as DNA, the CDR3 is TGTGCCAGCAGCCGCTGGGAGGACAGGGGGTTCGTAAGAACGGGTGAAAAACTGTTTTTT. It specifies CASSRWEDRGFVRTGEKLFF.

This clone was observed a single time. V gene TRBV20-1 combines with J gene TRBJ2-5; D is undetermined. From germline, CDR1 is DFQATT and CDR2 SNEGSKA (reference sequence). The CDR3 extends over 11 amino acids. Trimming took off 1 base at V and 4 bases at J, with 4 bases between the two ends. The CDR3 region has the DNA TGCAGTGCTAGAGCGCGAGAGACCCAGTACTTC. It codes for CSARARETQYF.

The V gene is TRBV28, the J gene TRBJ2-7; 7 nucleotides line up with TRBD2. Germline CDR1 and CDR2: MDHEN and SYDVKM. J lost 6 bases, V lost 5 bases, and 19 bases had no gene match. The CDR3 loop spans 17 amino acids. The CDR3 loop is CASSTWAGLPRGGEQYF. CDR3 nucleotides: TGTGCCAGCAGTACATGGGCGGGACTACCGCGGGGTGGCGAGCAGTACTTC.

This chain links TRBV18 with TRBJ2-1; D is ambiguous. Germline V gene lookup returns CDR1 KGHSH and CDR2 LQKENI. The V end lost 3 bases, the J end lost 3 bases, and 12 bases lay between the germline ends. The CDR3 runs to 15 residues. CDR3 DNA sequence: TGTGCCAGCTCACCTTACGATACGAGCTACAATGAGCAGTTCTTC. It translates to CASSPYDTSYNEQFF. Together with reference TRBV18 and TRBJ2-1, the CDR3 gives the full variable domain: NAGVMQNPRHLVRRRGQEARLRCSPMKGHSHVYWYRQLPEEGLKFMVYLQKENIIDESGMPKERFSAEFPKEGPSILRIQQVVRGDSAAYFCASSPYDTSYNEQFFGPGTRLTVL.

The chain couples TRBV7-8 to TRBJ1-1; D may be TRBD1 (6 bases). Germline CDR1 reads SGHVS; CDR2 reads FQNEAQ. The CDR3 runs 14 residues. Trimming cost V 5 bases and J 0 bases, with 10 bases left between them. The CDR3 DNA reads as TGTGCCAGCAGCACAGGACAGCTGAACACTGAAGCTTTCTTT. Its translation: CASSTGQLNTEAFF.

The chain employs TRBV9 and TRBJ1-4; perhaps TRBD1 as D (5 bases). Germline assignment: CDR1 SGDLS and CDR2 YYNGEE. V was pared by 0 bases and J by 7 bases, with 19 bases between. The CDR3 runs to 17 residues. The CDR3 coding sequence is TGTGCCAGCAGCGTAGGCCGGTTGGGACTTGGCGGTGAAAAACTGTTTTTT. Protein sequence: CASSVGRLGLGGEKLFF. Full variable domain (remainder filled in from reference TRBV9 and TRBJ1-4): DSGVTQTPKHLITATGQRVTLRCSPRSGDLSVYWYQQSLDQGLQFLIQYYNGEERAKGNILERFSAQQFPDLHSELNLSSLELGDSALYFCASSVGRLGLGGEKLFFGSGTQLSVL.